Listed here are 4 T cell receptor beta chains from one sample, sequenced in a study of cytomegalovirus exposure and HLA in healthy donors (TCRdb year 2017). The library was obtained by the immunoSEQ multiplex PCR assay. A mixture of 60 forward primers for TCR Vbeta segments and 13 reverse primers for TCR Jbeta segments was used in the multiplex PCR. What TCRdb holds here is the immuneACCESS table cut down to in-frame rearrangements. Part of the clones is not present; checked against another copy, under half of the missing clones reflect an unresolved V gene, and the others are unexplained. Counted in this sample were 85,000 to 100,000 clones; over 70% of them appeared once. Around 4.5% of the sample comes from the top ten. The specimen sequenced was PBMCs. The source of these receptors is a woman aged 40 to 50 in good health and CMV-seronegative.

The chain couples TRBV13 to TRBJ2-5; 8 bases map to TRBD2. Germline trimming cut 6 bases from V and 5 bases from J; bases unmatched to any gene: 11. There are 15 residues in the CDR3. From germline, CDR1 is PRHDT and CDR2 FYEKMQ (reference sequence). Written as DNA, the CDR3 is TGTGCCAGCAGTTCTCGGGGGGGCCAGGGGGAGACCCAGTACTTC. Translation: CASSSRGGQGETQYF.

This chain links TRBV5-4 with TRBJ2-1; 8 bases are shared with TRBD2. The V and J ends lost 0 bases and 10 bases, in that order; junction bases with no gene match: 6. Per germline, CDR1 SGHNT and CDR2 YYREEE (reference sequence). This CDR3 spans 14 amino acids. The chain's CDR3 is CASSLASGGEEQFF. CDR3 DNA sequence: TGTGCCAGCAGCTTGGCGAGCGGGGGAGAGGAGCAGTTCTTC. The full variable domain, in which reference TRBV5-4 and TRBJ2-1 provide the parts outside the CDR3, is ETGVTQSPTHLIKTRGQQVTLRCSSQSGHNTVSWYQQALGQGPQFIFQYYREEENGRGNFPPRFSGLQFPNYSSELNVNALELDDSALYLCASSLASGGEEQFFGPGTRLTVL.

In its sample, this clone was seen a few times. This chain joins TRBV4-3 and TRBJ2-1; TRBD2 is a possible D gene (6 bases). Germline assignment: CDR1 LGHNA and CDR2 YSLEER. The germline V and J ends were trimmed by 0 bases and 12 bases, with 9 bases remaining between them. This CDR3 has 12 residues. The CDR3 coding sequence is TGCGCCAGCAGCCAAGATCTAGCGAGGCAGTTCTTC. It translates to CASSQDLARQFF.

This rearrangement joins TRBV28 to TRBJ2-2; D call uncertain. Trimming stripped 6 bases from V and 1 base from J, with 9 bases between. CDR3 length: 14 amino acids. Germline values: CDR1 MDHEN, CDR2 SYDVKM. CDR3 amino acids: CASRSNRNTGELFF. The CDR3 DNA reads TGTGCCAGCAGGTCAAACAGGAACACCGGGGAGCTGTTTTTT.